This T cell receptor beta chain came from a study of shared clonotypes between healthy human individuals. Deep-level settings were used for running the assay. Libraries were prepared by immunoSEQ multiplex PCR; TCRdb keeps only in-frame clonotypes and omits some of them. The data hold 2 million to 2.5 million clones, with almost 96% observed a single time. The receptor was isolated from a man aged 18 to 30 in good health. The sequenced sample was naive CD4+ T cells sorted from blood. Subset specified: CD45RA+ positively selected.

Here the CDR3 reads CASSWDGRKNNEQFF. The CDR3 DNA reads as TGTGCCAGCAGCTGGGACGGGAGGAAGAACAATGAGCAGTTCTTC. The chain couples TRBV11-3 to TRBJ2-1; 7 bases are shared with TRBD2. The CDR3 spans 15 residues. The J segment lost 5 bases and the V segment lost 4 bases, leaving 8 bases of the junction unmatched. Germline V gene sequence: CDR1 SGHNT, CDR2 YENEEA.